This passage covers 12 T cell receptor beta chains from one sample sequenced in a study of siplizumab effects on memory and regulatory T cells. Libraries were prepared by immunoSEQ multiplex PCR; TCRdb keeps only in-frame clonotypes and omits some of them. The sample has some 100,000 clones; approximately 96% are singletons. The sequenced sample was naive CD4+ T cells sorted from blood. These receptors all stem from a human donor in good health.

The chain couples TRBV27 to TRBJ1-5; no firm D call. This CDR3 region has 12 residues. In germline, CDR1 is MNHEY, CDR2 SMNVEV (reference sequence). Trimming cost V 6 bases and J 6 bases, with 9 bases left between them. Here the CDR3 reads CASSPTGQPQHF. In DNA form, the CDR3 reads TGTGCCAGCAGCCCGACGGGTCAGCCCCAGCATTTT.

The genes are TRBV9 and TRBJ1-2; D not resolved. The V end was cut by 0 bases, the J end by 1 base, with 4 bases between. The CDR3 spans 13 residues. Germline V lookup: CDR1 SGDLS, CDR2 YYNGEE. CDR3 sequence reads: CASSVDHNYGYTF. The CDR3 DNA sequence: TGTGCCAGCAGCGTAGACCATAACTATGGCTACACCTTC. The full variable domain, its missing parts supplied by reference TRBV9 and TRBJ1-2, is DSGVTQTPKHLITATGQRVTLRCSPRSGDLSVYWYQQSLDQGLQFLIQYYNGEERAKGNILERFSAQQFPDLHSELNLSSLELGDSALYFCASSVDHNYGYTFGSGTRLTVV.

V is TRBV19 and J is TRBJ1-1, with D perhaps TRBD1 (5 bases). V was clipped by 6 bases and J by 7 bases, with 27 bases between them. CDR3 length equals 17 residues. Germline CDR1 LNHDA, CDR2 SQIVND (reference sequence). This chain's CDR3 is CASRVGGRSLGRLEAFF. The DNA for the CDR3 is TGTGCCAGTAGGGTCGGGGGAAGGTCCCTAGGTCGACTTGAAGCTTTCTTT.

The rearrangement joins TRBV5-1 to TRBJ1-2; possibly TRBD1 for D (6 bases). Germline CDR1 SGHRS, CDR2 YFSETQ. V lost 6 bases, J lost 4 bases, and 13 bases lay in between. The CDR3 sequence is 13 residues long. CDR3 sequence reads: CASKAGVAYGYTF. The CDR3 nucleotides are TGCGCCAGCAAGGCAGGGGTCGCCTATGGCTACACCTTC.

The chain carries TRBV6-1 and TRBJ1-2; 8 positions agree with TRBD1. CDR1 and CDR2 from the germline V gene are MNHNS and SASEGT. V gave up 6 bases and J gave up 0 bases; unmatched junction bases: 3. CDR3 length: 14 residues. CDR3 amino acids: CASREQGANYGYTF. For the CDR3, the DNA is TGTGCCAGCAGAGAACAGGGGGCTAACTATGGCTACACCTTC.

The chain carries TRBV7-9 and TRBJ1-2; D unclear. V gave up 5 bases and J gave up 6 bases, with 10 bases separating them. The CDR3 totals 12 residues. Per germline, CDR1 SEHNR and CDR2 FQNEAQ (reference sequence). The CDR3 region has the DNA TGTGCCAGCAGCCCGCGGACGGATGGCTACACCTTC. This encodes CASSPRTDGYTF.

V usage is TRBV5-1 and J usage is TRBJ2-3; unclear D gene. The CDR3 covers 11 residues. Germline V gene data show CDR1 as SGHRS and CDR2 as YFSETQ. V was trimmed by 3 bases and J by 5 bases, leaving 4 bases between them. CDR3 bases: TGCGCCAGCAGCTACCAAGATACGCAGTATTTT. Its translation is CASSYQDTQYF.

The chain joins TRBV4-1 to TRBJ1-6; D is possibly TRBD1 (5 bases). The germline V gene encodes CDR1 MGHRA and CDR2 YSYEKL. The CDR3 runs to 13 residues. V lost 4 bases to trimming and J lost 10 bases, with 11 bases between them. This chain's CDR3 is CASSPPGLSPLHF. CDR3 coding DNA: TGCGCCAGCAGCCCCCCGGGGCTATCACCCCTCCACTTT.

J is TRBJ2-7 and V is TRBV5-1, with TRBD1 as a possible D gene (5 bases). The V end lost 2 bases, the J end lost 4 bases, and 16 bases lay between the germline ends. Germline V CDR1 and CDR2: SGHRS, YFSETQ. This CDR3 is built from 15 residues. The CDR3 spells CASSFRVGGGYEQYF. The CDR3 coding sequence is TGCGCCAGCAGCTTCAGGGTCGGCGGTGGGTACGAGCAGTACTTC.

The chain combines TRBV6-5 with TRBJ2-7; a weak D match, TRBD1 (6 bases). The CDR3 is 13 residues long. Per the germline V gene, CDR1 is MNHEY and CDR2 is SVGAGI. V shed 6 bases and J shed 5 bases, with 14 bases lying between them. The chain's CDR3 is CASRVTGSDEQYF. The CDR3, as DNA: TGTGCCAGCAGAGTAACAGGGTCCGACGAGCAGTACTTC.

The chain uses TRBV4-2 and TRBJ2-3; 10 bases agree with TRBD2. Germline V gene data show CDR1 as LGHNA and CDR2 as YNFKEQ. Losses at the gene ends were 1 base for V and 4 bases for J; bases not matched to a gene: 5. The CDR3 is 16 residues long. The CDR3 region is CASSQGGSGGADTQYF. The CDR3 bases are TGTGCCAGCAGCCAAGGAGGAAGCGGGGGGGCAGATACGCAGTATTTT.

The V and J genes are TRBV15 and TRBJ2-7, with a tentative D call TRBD2 (7 bases). From germline, CDR1 is LNHNV and CDR2 YYDKDF (reference sequence). The CDR3 is 13 amino acids. V was trimmed by 3 bases and J by 6 bases, leaving 12 bases between them. CDR3 loop: CATSSWGGVEQYF. The DNA for the CDR3 is TGTGCCACCAGCAGCTGGGGGGGCGTCGAGCAGTACTTC.